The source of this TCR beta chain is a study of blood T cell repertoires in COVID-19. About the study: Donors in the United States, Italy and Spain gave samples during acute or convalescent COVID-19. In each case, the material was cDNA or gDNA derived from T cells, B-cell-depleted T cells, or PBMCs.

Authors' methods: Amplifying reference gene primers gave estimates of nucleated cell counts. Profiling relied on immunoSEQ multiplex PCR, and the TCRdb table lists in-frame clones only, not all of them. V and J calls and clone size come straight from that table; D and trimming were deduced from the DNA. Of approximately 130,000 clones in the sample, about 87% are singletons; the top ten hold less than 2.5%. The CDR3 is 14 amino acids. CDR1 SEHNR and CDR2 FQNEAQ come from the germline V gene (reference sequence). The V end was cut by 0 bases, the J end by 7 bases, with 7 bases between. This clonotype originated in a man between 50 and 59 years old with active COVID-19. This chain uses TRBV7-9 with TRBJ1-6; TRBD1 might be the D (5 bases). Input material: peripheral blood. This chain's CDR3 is CASSLARANSPLHF. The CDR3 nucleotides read TGTGCCAGCAGCTTAGCCAGGGCAAATTCACCCCTCCACTTT.